One sample yielded the 30 T cell receptor beta chains listed below, sequenced in a study of T cells in Graves' hyperthyroidism and ophthalmopathy. TCR beta CDR3 regions were amplified from RNA transcripts. The HTBI primer set served for first-round RT-PCR of the TCR CDR3. MiXCR, run by TCRdb on the multiplex PCR reads, gives a single entry per CDR3 protein. In the table there are some 600,000 distinct CDR3 sequences, 11% to 15% of which are singletons. The sequencing sample was made of blood. Source of these receptors: a woman in her twenties or thirties with Graves' hyperthyroidism that later progressed to Graves' ophthalmopathy.

A few counts support this clonotype. The V and J genes are TRBV3-1 and TRBJ1-2; no reliable D call. Between the trimmed V and J ends, which lost 1 base and 2 bases, there was a span of 8 bases. The CDR3 is made up of 14 amino acids. Germline CDR1 and CDR2: LGHDT and YNNKEL (reference sequence). CDR3 amino acids: CASSQGAGNYGYTF. The CDR3 nucleotides are TGTGCCAGCAGCCAAGGAGCGGGGAACTATGGCTACACCTTC.

This clonotype was counted a few times. CDR3 DNA: TGTGCCAGCAGACGGGGACAGGTGAACACCGGGGAGCTGTTTTTT. It encodes CASRRGQVNTGELFF. The chain couples TRBV12-3 or TRBV12-4 to TRBJ2-2, with 8 bases lining up with TRBD1. The V and J ends lost 6 bases and 1 base, in that order; junction bases with no gene match: 4. The CDR3 has 15 amino acids.

This clonotype was seen many times. This chain links TRBV6-2 or TRBV6-3 with TRBJ2-1; 8 bases match TRBD1. Trimming at V came to 6 bases and at J to 6 bases, leaving 4 bases not matched to a gene. CDR1 is MNHEY, CDR2 SVGEGT, per germline. The CDR3 covers 13 residues. This CDR3 reads CASRYDRGNEQFF. The CDR3 DNA reads TGTGCCAGCAGATATGACAGGGGCAATGAGCAGTTCTTC.

This clonotype was detected only a few times. The rearrangement uses TRBV7-9 and TRBJ1-1, with a tentative D call TRBD1 (5 bases). This CDR3 has 15 amino acids. Deletions cut 5 bases from V and 6 bases from J, with 19 bases between. Germline CDR1 is SEHNR and CDR2 is FQNEAQ (reference sequence). The CDR3 region is CASSGPGAGIAEAFF. The DNA for the CDR3 is TGTGCCAGCAGCGGGCCTGGGGCAGGGATCGCTGAAGCTTTCTTT.

This clonotype appeared a few times. The chain combines TRBV20-1 with TRBJ2-1; tentatively, D is TRBD1 or TRBD2 (5 bases each). V lost 5 bases and J 5 bases, leaving 16 bases between the germline ends. The CDR3 runs 14 residues. Germline CDR1 and CDR2: DFQATT and SNEGSKA (reference sequence). In DNA form, the CDR3 reads TGCAGTGCTCCCCGGGGCCTGTCAAACAATGAGCAGTTCTTC. It specifies CSAPRGLSNNEQFF.

This clonotype has just a few counts. The gene calls are TRBV24-1 and TRBJ1-1; D not resolved. V lost 5 bases and J lost 5, with 11 bases in between. The CDR3 is 13 residues long. Germline assignment: CDR1 KGHDR and CDR2 SFDVKD. The CDR3 reads CATSALTSTEAFF. DNA for the CDR3: TGTGCCACCAGTGCCTTGACGAGTACTGAAGCTTTCTTT.

This clonotype came up many times. The chain links TRBV20-1 to TRBJ2-5; D unclear. Trimming stripped 7 bases from V and 2 bases from J, with 11 bases between. This CDR3 contains 12 residues. Germline V gene data show CDR1 as DFQATT and CDR2 as SNEGSKA (reference sequence). This CDR3 reads CSVLRRQETQYF. Here the CDR3 DNA reads TGCAGTGTCCTGAGGAGACAAGAGACCCAGTACTTC.

At least ten counts were recorded for this clonotype. The chain uses TRBV18 and TRBJ2-7; a weak D match, TRBD2 (6 bases). CDR3 length equals 15 residues. The germline CDR1 and CDR2 sequences are KGHSH and LQKENI. The V end lost 2 bases, the J end lost 7 bases, and 18 bases lay between the germline ends. The chain's CDR3 is CASSPGIQAEGEQYF. The CDR3 region has the DNA TGTGCCAGCTCACCAGGTATACAGGCGGAGGGGGAGCAGTACTTC. Using reference TRBV18 and TRBJ2-7 for the parts outside the CDR3, the full variable domain is NAGVMQNPRHLVRRRGQEARLRCSPMKGHSHVYWYRQLPEEGLKFMVYLQKENIIDESGMPKERFSAEFPKEGPSILRIQQVVRGDSAAYFCASSPGIQAEGEQYFGPGTRLTVT.

This clonotype was counted ten times or more. This chain links TRBV30 with TRBJ1-6, with unresolved D. The V end was cut by 0 bases, the J end by 7 bases, with 10 bases between. Germline V CDR1 and CDR2: GTSNPN, SVGIG (reference sequence). The CDR3 covers 14 residues. CDR3 DNA sequence: TGTGCCTGGAGTGTTGGTAACGGAAATTCACCCCTCCACTTT. It translates to CAWSVGNGNSPLHF.

The chain joins TRBV11-3 to TRBJ2-2; TRBD2 is a possible D gene (5 bases). V was pared by 7 bases and J by 4 bases, with 13 bases between. Germline lookup yields CDR1 SGHNT and CDR2 YENEEA. The CDR3 consists of 14 residues. The CDR3 spells CASTPGIFTGELFF. The CDR3 nucleotides read TGTGCCAGCACCCCCGGGATATTCACCGGGGAGCTGTTTTTT.

This clonotype appeared a few times. This may be a read error, as it is one base from a much larger clone. The V call is TRBV7-2, the J call TRBJ1-1, with D tentatively TRBD1 (6 bases). The CDR3 is 15 residues long. Germline CDR1 and CDR2: SGHTA and FQGNSA. Trimming took off 3 bases at V and 1 base at J, with 12 bases between the two ends. The CDR3 protein is CTSSFRGNPNTEAFF. CDR3 bases: TGTACCAGCAGCTTCAGGGGTAACCCGAACACTGAAGCTTTCTTT.

The rearrangement joins TRBV27 to TRBJ2-1, with TRBD2 matching 9 bases. This CDR3 spans 15 amino acids. The ends lost 7 bases at V and 1 base at J; junction bases unmatched: 5. The germline V gene has CDR1 MNHEY and CDR2 SMNVEV (reference sequence). CDR3 region: CASTHSGSSYNEQFF. In nucleotides, the CDR3 is TGTGCCAGCACCCATAGCGGGAGTTCCTACAATGAGCAGTTCTTC.

V usage is TRBV19 and J usage is TRBJ2-7, with 9 bases identical to TRBD2. There are 14 residues in the CDR3. V gave up 3 bases and J gave up 4 bases; unmatched junction bases: 4. CDR1 is LNHDA and CDR2 is SQIVND in the germline V gene (reference sequence). This CDR3 is CASSIRTSAYEQYF. The CDR3 nucleotides read TGTGCCAGTAGTATTCGGACTAGCGCATACGAGCAGTACTTC.

This clonotype was counted only a few times. The rearrangement uses TRBV18 and TRBJ2-7; 7 nucleotides line up with TRBD1. J lost 3 bases, V lost 3 bases, and 2 bases had no gene match. CDR1 and CDR2 (germline): KGHSH, LQKENI. The CDR3 loop spans 13 amino acids. The CDR3 region is CASSPQGDYEQYF. DNA of the CDR3: TGTGCCAGCTCACCCCAGGGGGACTACGAGCAGTACTTC.

Ten or more counts support this clonotype. This chain joins TRBV9 and TRBJ2-5; 8 bases are shared with TRBD2. The V segment lost 0 bases and the J segment 3 bases; nucleotides outside the gene matches: 1. Germline V gene sequence: CDR1 SGDLS, CDR2 YYNGEE. The CDR3 runs to 14 residues. CDR3 protein: CASSVGLAKETQYF. The CDR3 nucleotides are TGTGCCAGCAGCGTAGGACTAGCGAAAGAGACCCAGTACTTC.

In its sample, this clonotype was seen many times. The rearrangement uses TRBV12-3 or TRBV12-4 and TRBJ2-2; 7 bases map to TRBD2. The CDR3 is made up of 14 amino acids. V dropped 3 bases and J dropped 5; count of bases not matched to a gene: 3. This CDR3 is CASSFGGSTGELFF. The CDR3 bases are TGTGCCAGCAGTTTCGGGGGGTCGACCGGGGAGCTGTTTTTT.

This clonotype was seen at least ten times. This clone may be a read error of a much larger clone one base away. J is TRBJ1-1 and V is TRBV9; D perhaps matches TRBD1 (6 bases). V was shortened by 2 bases and J by 1 base, with 9 bases between the two germline ends. The CDR3 consists of 14 residues. Per the germline V gene, CDR1 is SGDLS and CDR2 is YYNGEE. CDR3 in DNA: TGTGCCAGCAGCGTCGGGACAACGAACACTGAAGCTTTCTTT. Translated, it gives CASSVGTTNTEAFF.

As DNA, the CDR3 is TGTGCCAGCAGCGTTATTACCTACGAGCAGTACTTC. Encoded protein: CASSVITYEQYF. V is TRBV7-2 and J is TRBJ2-7; D not resolved. CDR3 length: 12 amino acids. V shed 5 bases and J shed 2 bases, with 7 bases lying between them. Looked up from germline, CDR1 is SGHTA and CDR2 is FQGNSA. Full variable domain (missing parts from reference TRBV7-2 and TRBJ2-7): GAGVSQSPSNKVTEKGKDVELRCDPISGHTALYWYRQSLGQGLEFLIYFQGNSAPDKSGLPSDRFSAERTGGSVSTLTIQRTQQEDSAVYLCASSVITYEQYFGPGTRLTVT.

This clonotype was seen many times. The gene calls are TRBV10-3 and TRBJ2-7; 7 bases agree with TRBD1. CDR3 length: 15 amino acids. The J segment lost 5 bases and the V segment lost 0 bases, leaving 7 bases of the junction unmatched. Germline CDR1 and CDR2: ENHRY and SYGVKD. The chain's CDR3 is CAISESRQGVHEQYF. DNA of the CDR3: TGTGCCATCAGTGAGTCCAGGCAGGGGGTCCACGAGCAGTACTTC.

The table lists this clonotype with many counts. V gene TRBV12-3 or TRBV12-4 combines with J gene TRBJ2-7; the match to TRBD2 covers 9 bases. After removal of 5 bases from V and 6 bases from J, the junction contained 11 bases not matched to a gene. The CDR3 has 15 amino acids. The CDR3 sequence: CASSTTGTSFAEQYF. In DNA, the CDR3 is TGTGCCAGCAGTACGACCGGGACTAGCTTCGCCGAGCAGTACTTC.

At least ten counts were recorded for this clonotype. The chain uses TRBV3-1 and TRBJ2-5, with TRBD2 identical over 7 bases. Germline CDR1 LGHDT, CDR2 YNNKEL (reference sequence). The V gene end was trimmed by 0 bases and the J gene end by 5 bases; junction bases not matched to a gene: 9. The CDR3 sequence is 16 residues long. The CDR3 DNA reads TGTGCCAGCAGCCAAGAACGGGACTACCCCTGGGAGACCCAGTACTTC. The encoded protein is CASSQERDYPWETQYF.

This clonotype was recorded many times. V is TRBV7-2 and J is TRBJ2-7, with a possible D match to TRBD2 (6 bases). There are 15 residues in the CDR3. CDR1 is SGHTA, CDR2 FQGNSA, per germline. Trimming cost V 5 bases and J 3 bases, with 17 bases left between them. The CDR3 here is CASSRSQGLHYEQYF. CDR3 sequence (DNA): TGTGCCAGCAGCCGCAGCCAGGGACTGCACTACGAGCAGTACTTC. Supplemented by reference TRBV7-2 and TRBJ2-7, the full variable domain reads GAGVSQSPSNKVTEKGKDVELRCDPISGHTALYWYRQSLGQGLEFLIYFQGNSAPDKSGLPSDRFSAERTGGSVSTLTIQRTQQEDSAVYLCASSRSQGLHYEQYFGPGTRLTVT.

Only a few counts were recorded for this clonotype. J is TRBJ1-5 and V is TRBV20-1; D is uncertain. The germline V and J ends were trimmed by 5 bases and 6 bases, with 14 bases remaining between them. CDR3 length: 13 residues. The germline V gene encodes CDR1 DFQATT and CDR2 SNEGSKA (reference sequence). Here the CDR3 reads CSARPGSGQPQHF. CDR3 sequence (DNA): TGCAGTGCTCGACCTGGATCCGGTCAGCCCCAGCATTTT.

Only a few counts were recorded for this clonotype. This sequence joins TRBV9 and TRBJ2-2; 9 bases are shared with TRBD2. This CDR3 region has 16 residues. Germline V CDR1 and CDR2: SGDLS, YYNGEE. With 7 bases clipped from V and 0 bases from J, the junction kept 7 bases outside the gene matches. The CDR3 spells CASGSLAGPNTGELFF. CDR3 DNA: TGTGCCAGCGGGTCCCTAGCGGGACCGAACACCGGGGAGCTGTTTTTT.

The J gene is TRBJ1-3, the V gene TRBV19; D ambiguous. Per germline, CDR1 LNHDA and CDR2 SQIVND (reference sequence). The CDR3 length is 17 residues. The ends were cut back, 6 bases at V and 1 base at J, with 19 bases in the middle. CDR3 in DNA: TGTGCCAGTAGGGGCCAGGAAGACTCGCGGTCTGGAAACACCATATATTTT. This codes for CASRGQEDSRSGNTIYF.

The table lists this clonotype with a few counts. The chain employs TRBV27 and TRBJ2-7; TRBD1 aligns across 9 bases. V lost 3 bases to trimming and J lost 6 bases; unmatched junction nucleotides: 6. Per germline, CDR1 MNHEY and CDR2 SMNVEV (reference sequence). This CDR3 has 14 amino acids. The CDR3 region is CASSFGTGNREQYF. The CDR3 nucleotides are TGTGCCAGCAGTTTTGGGACAGGGAACCGCGAGCAGTACTTC.

As regards this clonotype: The missing conserved phenylalanine or tryptophan at the end of this CDR3 makes a read error likely. This chain uses TRBV11-2 with TRBJ1-2, with D hard to call. The CDR3 consists of 16 residues. The V and J ends lost 0 bases and 3 bases respectively, with 14 bases between them. Germline assignment: CDR1 SGHAT and CDR2 FQNNGV. CDR3 protein: CASSLDTSVFYYGYTL. CDR3 bases: TGTGCCAGCAGCTTAGATACGTCGGTGTTTTACTATGGCTACACCTTA.

This clonotype appeared many times. The chain recombines TRBV5-1 with TRBJ2-1, with 8 nucleotides matching TRBD2. CDR1 and CDR2 from the germline V gene are SGHRS and YFSETQ. Trimming took 2 bases from V and 0 from J; bases not matched to a gene: 7. The CDR3 spans 17 residues. The CDR3 loop is CASSFVLADNSYNEQFF. The DNA for the CDR3 is TGCGCCAGCAGCTTTGTACTAGCGGACAACTCCTACAATGAGCAGTTCTTC. Complete variable domain (other parts from reference TRBV5-1 and TRBJ2-1): KAGVTQTPRYLIKTRGQQVTLSCSPISGHRSVSWYQQTPGQGLQFLFEYFSETQRNKGNFPGRFSGRQFSNSRSEMNVSTLELGDSALYLCASSFVLADNSYNEQFFGPGTRLTVL.

This clonotype was seen repeatedly, ten times or more. The genes are TRBV18 and TRBJ2-7; D gene uncertain. In germline, CDR1 is KGHSH, CDR2 LQKENI. The CDR3 extends over 15 amino acids. V was clipped by 2 bases and J by 0 bases, with 11 bases between them. CDR3 amino acids: CASSPRSVDSYEQYF. The CDR3 DNA is TGTGCCAGCTCACCAAGGAGCGTAGACTCCTACGAGCAGTACTTC.

The V call is TRBV19, the J call TRBJ2-7, with 9 bases aligning to TRBD2. V lost 9 bases and J lost 5; bases outside the gene matches: 17. Per germline, CDR1 LNHDA and CDR2 SQIVND (reference sequence). There are 16 residues in the CDR3. The CDR3 nucleotides read TGTGCCAGCTCTATATGGACGACGGGACTAGCCCACGAGCAGTACTTC. Amino acid sequence: CASSIWTTGLAHEQYF.